Listed here are 6 T cell receptor beta chains from one sample, sequenced in a study of blood T cell repertoires in COVID-19. Assay: immunoSEQ multiplex PCR; the TCRdb copy retains only in-frame clones and omits some. The table lists around 150,000 clones, over 70% of them singletons, with around 3% in the top ten. What was sequenced was peripheral blood. The receptors here all came from a man between 65 and 80 years old with acute or convalescent COVID-19.

The chain employs TRBV7-6 and TRBJ2-7; 7 nucleotides agree with TRBD2. CDR1 and CDR2 from the germline V gene are SGHVS and FNYEAQ. J was trimmed by 2 bases and V by 1 base; bases with no gene match: 14. CDR3 size: 18 residues. CDR3 sequence (DNA): TGTGCCAGCAGCTTAGTATACGGTGGGATAGCGGGCGCCTACGAGCAGTACTTC. Encoded protein: CASSLVYGGIAGAYEQYF.

V and J are TRBV19 and TRBJ2-5; no firm D call. Trimming removed 5 bases from V and 4 bases from J, with 11 bases in between. Germline V lookup: CDR1 LNHDA, CDR2 SQIVND (reference sequence). The CDR3 is made up of 13 amino acids. The CDR3 protein is CASSGGELETQYF. In nucleotides, the CDR3 is TGTGCCAGTAGTGGTGGTGAGTTAGAGACCCAGTACTTC.

This clone showed up just a few times. The gene calls are TRBV7-6 and TRBJ2-3, with TRBD2 identical over 12 bases. V was pared by 6 bases and J by 2 bases, with 6 bases of the junction left unmatched. Germline loops: CDR1 SGHVS, CDR2 FNYEAQ. This CDR3 is built from 16 residues. The CDR3 reads CASRRTSGVITDTQYF. CDR3 coding DNA: TGTGCCAGCAGGAGGACTAGCGGGGTGATCACAGATACGCAGTATTTT.

J is TRBJ2-1 and V is TRBV9, with D perhaps TRBD1 (5 bases). The V and J ends lost 2 bases and 2 bases respectively, with 11 bases between them. In germline, CDR1 is SGDLS, CDR2 YYNGEE. CDR3 length equals 15 residues. Here the CDR3 reads CASSVRQQAYNEQFF. The CDR3, as DNA: TGTGCCAGCAGCGTCCGCCAACAGGCCTACAATGAGCAGTTCTTC.

Concerning this clone: Other DNA sequences within the sample encode an identical CDR3. The gene calls are TRBV6-5 and TRBJ1-3, with D perhaps TRBD1 (5 bases). Germline-derived CDR1 and CDR2 are MNHEY and SVGAGI. The CDR3 spans 12 residues. Trimming stripped 6 bases from V and 2 bases from J, with 5 bases between. The CDR3 here is CASRGPGNTIYF. The CDR3 DNA sequence: TGTGCCAGCAGGGGGCCTGGAAACACCATATATTTT.

This clone was detected only once. This rearrangement joins TRBV19 to TRBJ1-5; 8 positions match TRBD1. From germline, CDR1 is LNHDA and CDR2 SQIVND (reference sequence). With V trimmed by 4 bases and J by 7 bases, 12 bases remained unmatched. CDR3 size: 16 residues. The CDR3 is CASSTYGQGMGQPQHF. The CDR3 bases are TGTGCCAGTAGTACCTACGGACAGGGTATGGGGCAGCCCCAGCATTTT.